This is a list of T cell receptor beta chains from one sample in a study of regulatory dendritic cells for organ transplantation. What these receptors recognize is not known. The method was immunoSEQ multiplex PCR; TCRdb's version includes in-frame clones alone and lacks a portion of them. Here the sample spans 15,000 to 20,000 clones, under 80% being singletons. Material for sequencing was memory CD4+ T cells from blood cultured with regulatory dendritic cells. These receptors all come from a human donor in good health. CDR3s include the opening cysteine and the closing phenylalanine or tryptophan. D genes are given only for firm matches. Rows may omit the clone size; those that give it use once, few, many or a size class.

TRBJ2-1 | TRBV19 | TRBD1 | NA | TGTGCCAGTAGTCTGAACATGGGACAGGGAACACGGGAGCAGTTCTTC | CASSLNMGQGTREQFF
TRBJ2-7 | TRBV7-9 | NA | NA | TGTGCCAGCAGTCTCAACGGGTGGGAGCAGTACTTC | CASSLNGWEQYF
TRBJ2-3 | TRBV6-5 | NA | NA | TGTGCCAGCAGTCGGACGGGACGGAGCACAGATACGCAGTATTTT | CASSRTGRSTDTQYF
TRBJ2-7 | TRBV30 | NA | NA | TGTGCCTGGAGTCTGCAGGGTTTGGGTGAGCAGTACTTC | CAWSLQGLGEQYF
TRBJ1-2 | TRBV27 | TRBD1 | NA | TGTGCCAGCAGTTTATCCGGGACAGGGGATCGCTATGGCTACACCTTC | CASSLSGTGDRYGYTF
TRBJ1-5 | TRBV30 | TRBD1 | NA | TGTGCCTGGAGCCTACGAGGACAGGGGTTAAGGCAGCCCCAGCATTTT | CAWSLRGQGLRQPQHF
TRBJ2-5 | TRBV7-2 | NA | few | TGTGCCAGCAGCCCCCATGAGGTTCAAGAGACCCAGTACTTC | CASSPHEVQETQYF
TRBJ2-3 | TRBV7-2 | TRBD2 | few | TGTGCCAGCAGCTCAGGACTAGCGAACGCAGATACGCAGTATTTT | CASSSGLANADTQYF
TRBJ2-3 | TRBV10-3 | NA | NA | TGTGCCATCGGAAGCGGCACCACAGATACGCAGTATTTT | CAIGSGTTDTQYF
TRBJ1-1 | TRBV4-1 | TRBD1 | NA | TGCGCCAGCAGCCAGGGACAGGCCAGGAACACTGAAGCTTTCTTT | CASSQGQARNTEAFF
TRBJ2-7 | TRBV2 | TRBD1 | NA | TGTGCCAGCTCGTTCGCAGGGGGCTCCTACGAGCAGTACTTC | CASSFAGGSYEQYF
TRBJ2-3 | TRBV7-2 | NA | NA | TGTGCCAGCAGCTTCGAGCAGCGGACGCAGTATTTT | CASSFEQRTQYF
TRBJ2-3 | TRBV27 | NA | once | TGTGCCAGCACCCGACTGGGGATCGGCACAGATACGCAGTATTTT | CASTRLGIGTDTQYF
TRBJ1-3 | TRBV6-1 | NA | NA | TGTGCCAGCAGTGAGAGGTGGCAGCCGCTCTCTGGAAACACCATATATTTT | CASSERWQPLSGNTIYF
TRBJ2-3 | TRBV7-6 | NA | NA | TGTGCCAGCAGCCCTATAGGGCTTTCCACAGATACGCAGTATTTT | CASSPIGLSTDTQYF
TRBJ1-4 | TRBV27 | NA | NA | TGTGCCAGCAGGTGGACATGGCTTGATGAAAAACTGTTTTTT | CASRWTWLDEKLFF
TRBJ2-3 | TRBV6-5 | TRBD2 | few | TGTGCCAGCAGTTACTCAGCGGGGGGGCCAGATACGCAGTATTTT | CASSYSAGGPDTQYF
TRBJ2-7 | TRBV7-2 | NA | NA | TGTGCCAGCTCCCTGCACCGCTACGAGCAGTACTTC | CASSLHRYEQYF
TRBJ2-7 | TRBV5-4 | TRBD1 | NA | TGTGCCAGCAGCCATTTTAGTCGGGACAGGGGGCTCGAGCAGTACTTC | CASSHFSRDRGLEQYF
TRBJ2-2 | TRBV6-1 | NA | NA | TGTGCCAGCAGTGCCTATCACGCGGGACTTTCCGGGGAGCTGTTTTTT | CASSAYHAGLSGELFF
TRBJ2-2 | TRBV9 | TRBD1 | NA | TGTGCCAGCAGCGTTCGGGGACAGGGCGGGGAGCTGTTTTTT | CASSVRGQGGELFF
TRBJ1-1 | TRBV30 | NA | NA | TGTGCCTGGCGCAGGGATCCGGGGAACACTGAAGCTTTCTTT | CAWRRDPGNTEAFF
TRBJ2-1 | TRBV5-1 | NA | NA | TGCGCCAGCAGCGCCAGTGGGGAGCAGTTCTTC | CASSASGEQFF
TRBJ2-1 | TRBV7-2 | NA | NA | TGTGCCAGCAGCTTATATCGATACTCCTACAATGAGCAGTTCTTC | CASSLYRYSYNEQFF
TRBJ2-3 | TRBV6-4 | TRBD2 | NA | TGTGCCAGCAGTCGCGGGGGGCCCTCAGATACGCAGTATTTT | CASSRGGPSDTQYF
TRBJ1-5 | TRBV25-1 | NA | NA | TGTGCCGCGGGGGACAATCAGCCCCAGCATTTT | CAAGDNQPQHF
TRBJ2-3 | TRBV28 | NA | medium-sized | TGTGCCAGCAGTTTTGGGGGACACACAGATACGCAGTATTTT | CASSFGGHTDTQYF
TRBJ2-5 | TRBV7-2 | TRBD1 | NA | TGTGCCAGCAGCCCTCACACTAGACAGGGGGATCAAGAGACCCAGTACTTC | CASSPHTRQGDQETQYF
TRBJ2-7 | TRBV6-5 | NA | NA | TGTGCCTTAAAGGTCAGCAAGCAGTACTTC | CALKVSKQYF